The present T cell receptor (beta chain) was sequenced within a study of shared clonotypes between healthy human individuals. CDR1 is MNHNS and CDR2 is SASEGT in the germline V gene. This CDR3 is 15 amino acids long. V was pared by 6 bases and J by 0 bases, with 4 bases of the junction left unmatched. Assay used: immunoSEQ multiplex PCR; TCRdb lists only in-frame clones, some missing. The table shows millions of clones, with approximately 94% occurring only once. The sequence was obtained from a man younger than 35 in good health. The sample comprised naive CD4+ T cells sorted from blood. Subset of the sample: CD45RA+ positively selected. The genes are TRBV6-1 and TRBJ1-3, with TRBD1 matching 8 bases. DNA of the CDR3: TGTGCCAGCAGGGGACAGGCAACCTCTGGAAACACCATATATTTT. This gives the protein CASRGQATSGNTIYF.